This TCR beta chain was documented in a study of CD4 T cells in relation to SARS-CoV-2 and coronaviruses. Study context: Controls used an HIV-1 Nef peptide pool or no peptide. Study results and caveats: About 65% of donors had memory CD4+ clonotypes crossrecognizing SARS-CoV-2 and common cold coronavirus spike.

The CDR3 has 15 residues. V gave up 11 bases and J gave up 0 bases; unmatched junction bases: 9. Germline V gene data show CDR1 as MDHEN and CDR2 as SYDVKM. About this clone itself: Antigen specificity is unknown.

Produced via immunoSEQ multiplex PCR; TCRdb's table is partial and in-frame only. In the table there are some 19,000 clones, 76% of which are singletons. Unexposed donor CD4+ T cells date from 2011-2018, before the COVID-19 pandemic. CD4+ T cells were isolated from the cells after nine to eleven days of culture. This chain connects TRBV28 to TRBJ2-1, with 8 bases matching TRBD2. The material sequenced was CD4+ T cells from PBMCs, cultured in vitro. This clonotype was obtained from a human donor in good health. DNA for the CDR3: TGTGCCCCGAGCTCCGGGACTAGCTCCTACAATGAGCAGTTCTTC. The encoded protein is CAPSSGTSSYNEQFF.